Listed here are 7 T cell receptor beta chains from one sample, sequenced in a study of blood T cells in healthy people across ages. Primed by a sample-barcoded 5' primer and a J-beta primer mix, a second PCR proceeded for about 7 to 11 cycles. TCRdb independently ran MiXCR on the 5' RACE reads; one entry per CDR3 protein. The sample consists of approximately 580,000 distinct CDR3 sequences, 20% to 30% of them appearing once. These data were likewise used in another study, on T cells of mothers and their children.

Sequences were obtained from blood. Source of these receptors: a boy aged 5-17 years in good health.

This clonotype has ten or more counts. V is TRBV6-4 and J is TRBJ2-6; D not resolved. V was pared by 2 bases and J by 0 bases, with 2 bases between. Germline V gene data show CDR1 as MRHNA and CDR2 as SNTAGT. The CDR3 is made up of 14 amino acids. CDR3 in DNA: TGTGCCAGCAGTGACGTCTCTGGGGCCAACGTCCTGACTTTC. Protein product: CASSDVSGANVLTF.

Only a few counts were recorded for this clonotype. One end of the junction is discordant with germline, which a read error may explain. The chain carries TRBV12-3 or TRBV12-4 and TRBJ2-5; 11 nucleotides line up with TRBD2. The DNA end is a closer match to TRBJ2-1, so the J assignment may be wrong. The CDR3 consists of 14 residues. CDR3 in amino acids: CASSLAGGFDEQFF. CDR3 nucleotides: TGTGCCAGCAGTCTAGCGGGAGGCTTCGATGAGCAGTTCTTC.

This chain joins TRBV28 and TRBJ2-7, with a weak D call TRBD2 (5 bases). Between the trimmed V and J ends, which lost 2 bases and 2 bases, there was a span of 13 bases. Germline CDR1 and CDR2: MDHEN and SYDVKM. The CDR3 has 15 amino acids. The CDR3 spells CASSLMRTFTYEQYF. The CDR3 DNA is TGTGCCAGCAGTTTAATGCGGACTTTTACCTACGAGCAGTACTTC.

The sample holds a few counts of this clonotype. This chain joins TRBV9 and TRBJ2-5; D is unresolved. TRBJ2-1 explains the end of the DNA better; the J call may be wrong. The CDR3 loop spans 17 amino acids. From germline, CDR1 is SGDLS and CDR2 YYNGEE. The CDR3 region has the DNA TGTGCCAGCAGCGGCTGGGCCGGCCAACCTGGGGTGAATGAGCAGTTCTTC. As protein: CASSGWAGQPGVNEQFF.

Worth noting for this clonotype: One junction end does not reproduce the germline sequence, and a read error may be involved. The V call is TRBV12-3 or TRBV12-4, the J call TRBJ1-1; D unclear. The CDR3 contains 13 residues. CDR3 residues: CASSFTANTEALF. In nucleotides, the CDR3 is TGTGCCAGCAGTTTTACAGCGAACACTGAAGCTCTCTTT.

This clonotype was observed a handful of times. V is TRBV29-1 and J is TRBJ2-6; the D gene is possibly TRBD2 (5 bases). CDR1 and CDR2 from the germline V gene are SQVTM and ANQGSEA. Trimming shortened V by 6 bases and J by 4 bases, and 13 bases separated the two germline ends. This CDR3 contains 14 residues. CDR3 DNA sequence: TGCAGCGTCGCTCACTCGGGGGGGGCCAACGTCCTGACTTTC. This translates into CSVAHSGGANVLTF. Full variable domain (outside the CDR3, taken from reference TRBV29-1 and TRBJ2-6): SAVISQKPSRDICQRGTSLTIQCQVDSQVTMMFWYRQQPGQSLTLIATANQGSEATYESGFVIDKFPISRPNLTFSTLTVSNMSPEDSSIYLCSVAHSGGANVLTFGAGSRLTVL.

This clonotype was counted between two and nine times. The chain is built from TRBV6-2 or TRBV6-3 and TRBJ2-2, with TRBD2 matching 15 bases. This CDR3 has 18 amino acids. After removal of 5 bases from V and 3 bases from J, the junction contained 7 bases not matched to a gene. Per germline, CDR1 MNHEY and CDR2 SVGEGT. Here the CDR3 DNA reads TGTGCCAGCAGTCACCCCGGACTAGCGGGAGGGGACACCGGGGAGCTGTTTTTT. It is translated as CASSHPGLAGGDTGELFF.